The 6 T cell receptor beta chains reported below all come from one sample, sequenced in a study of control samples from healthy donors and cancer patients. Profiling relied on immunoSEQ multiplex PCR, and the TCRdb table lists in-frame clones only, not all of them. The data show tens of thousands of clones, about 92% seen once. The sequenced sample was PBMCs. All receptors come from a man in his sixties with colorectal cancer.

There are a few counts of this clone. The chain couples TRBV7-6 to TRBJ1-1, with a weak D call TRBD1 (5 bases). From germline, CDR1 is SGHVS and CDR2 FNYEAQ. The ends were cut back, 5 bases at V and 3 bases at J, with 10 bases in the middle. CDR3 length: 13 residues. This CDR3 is CASSTQGYTEAFF. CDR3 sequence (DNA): TGTGCCAGCAGCACCCAGGGATACACTGAAGCTTTCTTT.

The CDR3 reads CASSDQTVYGYTF. For the CDR3, the DNA is TGTGCCAGCAGCGATCAGACGGTCTATGGCTACACCTTC. The V gene is TRBV5-4, the J gene TRBJ1-2; D gene uncertain. The ends were cut back, 4 bases at V and 4 bases at J, with 11 bases in the middle. The CDR3 has 13 amino acids. Germline V gene sequence: CDR1 SGHNT, CDR2 YYREEE (reference sequence).

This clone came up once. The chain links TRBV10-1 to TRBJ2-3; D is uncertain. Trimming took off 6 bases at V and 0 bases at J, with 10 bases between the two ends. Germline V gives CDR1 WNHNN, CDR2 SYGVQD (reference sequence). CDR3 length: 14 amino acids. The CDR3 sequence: CASSTMTSTDTQYF. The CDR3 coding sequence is TGCGCCAGCAGCACCATGACTAGCACAGATACGCAGTATTTT.

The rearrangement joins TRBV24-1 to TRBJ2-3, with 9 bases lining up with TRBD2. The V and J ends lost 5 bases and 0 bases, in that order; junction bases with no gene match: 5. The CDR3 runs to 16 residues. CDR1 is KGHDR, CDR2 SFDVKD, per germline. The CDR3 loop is CATSVLAGPSTDTQYF. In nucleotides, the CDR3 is TGTGCCACCAGTGTGCTAGCGGGGCCGAGCACAGATACGCAGTATTTT.

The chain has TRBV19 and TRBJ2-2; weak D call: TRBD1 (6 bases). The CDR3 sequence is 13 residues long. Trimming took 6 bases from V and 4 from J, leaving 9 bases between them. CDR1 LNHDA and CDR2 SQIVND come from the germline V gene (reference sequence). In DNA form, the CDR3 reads TGTGCCAGTAGCCTAGGGGGCACCGGGGAGCTGTTTTTT. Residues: CASSLGGTGELFF.

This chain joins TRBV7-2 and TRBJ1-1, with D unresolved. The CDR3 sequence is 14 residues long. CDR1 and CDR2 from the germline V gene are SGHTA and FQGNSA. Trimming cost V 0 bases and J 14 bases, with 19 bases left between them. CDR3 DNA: TGTGCCAGCAGCTTAGCAGTACCGCCCGATCCGAACTTCTTT. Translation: CASSLAVPPDPNFF.